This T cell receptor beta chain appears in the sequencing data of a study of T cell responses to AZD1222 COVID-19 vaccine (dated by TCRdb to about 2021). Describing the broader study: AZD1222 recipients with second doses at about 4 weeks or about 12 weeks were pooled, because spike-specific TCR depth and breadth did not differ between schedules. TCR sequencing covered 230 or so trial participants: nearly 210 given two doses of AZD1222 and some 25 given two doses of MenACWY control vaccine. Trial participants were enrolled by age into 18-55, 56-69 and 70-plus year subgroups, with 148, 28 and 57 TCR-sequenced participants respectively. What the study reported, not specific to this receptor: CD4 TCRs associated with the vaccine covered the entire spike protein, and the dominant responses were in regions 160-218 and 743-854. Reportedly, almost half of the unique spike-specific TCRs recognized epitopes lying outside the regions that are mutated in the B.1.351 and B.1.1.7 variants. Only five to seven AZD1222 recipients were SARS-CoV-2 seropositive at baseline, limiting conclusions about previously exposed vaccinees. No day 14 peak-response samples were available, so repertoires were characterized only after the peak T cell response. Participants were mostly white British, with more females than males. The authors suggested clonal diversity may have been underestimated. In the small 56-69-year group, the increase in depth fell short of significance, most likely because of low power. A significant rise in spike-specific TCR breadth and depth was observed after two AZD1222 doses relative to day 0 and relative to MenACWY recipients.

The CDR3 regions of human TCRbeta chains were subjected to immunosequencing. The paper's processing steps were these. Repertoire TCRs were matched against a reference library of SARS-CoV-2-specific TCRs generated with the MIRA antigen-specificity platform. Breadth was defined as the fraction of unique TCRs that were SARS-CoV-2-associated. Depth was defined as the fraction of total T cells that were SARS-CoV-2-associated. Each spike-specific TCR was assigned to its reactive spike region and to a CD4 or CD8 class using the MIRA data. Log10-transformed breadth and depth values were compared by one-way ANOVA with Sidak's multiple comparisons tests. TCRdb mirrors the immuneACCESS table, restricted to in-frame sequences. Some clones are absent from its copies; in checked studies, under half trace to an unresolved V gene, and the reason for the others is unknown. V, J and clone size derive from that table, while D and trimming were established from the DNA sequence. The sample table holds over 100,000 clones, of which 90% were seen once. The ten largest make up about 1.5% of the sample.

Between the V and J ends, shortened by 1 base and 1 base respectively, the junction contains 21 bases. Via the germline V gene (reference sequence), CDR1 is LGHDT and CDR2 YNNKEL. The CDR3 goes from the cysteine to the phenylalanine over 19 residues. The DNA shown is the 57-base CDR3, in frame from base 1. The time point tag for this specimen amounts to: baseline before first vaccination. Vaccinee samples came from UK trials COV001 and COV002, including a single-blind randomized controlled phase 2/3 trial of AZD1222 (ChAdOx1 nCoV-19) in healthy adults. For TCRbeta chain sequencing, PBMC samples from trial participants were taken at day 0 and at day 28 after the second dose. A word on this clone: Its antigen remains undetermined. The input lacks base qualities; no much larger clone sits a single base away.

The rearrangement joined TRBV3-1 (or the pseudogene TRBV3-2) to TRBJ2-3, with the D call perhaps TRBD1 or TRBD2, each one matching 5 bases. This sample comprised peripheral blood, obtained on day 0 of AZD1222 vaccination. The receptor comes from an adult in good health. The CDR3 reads CASSQVKDRGQRCTDTQYF. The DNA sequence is TGTGCCAGCAGCCAAGTTAAAGACAGAGGGCAGAGATGCACAGATACGCAGTATTTT.